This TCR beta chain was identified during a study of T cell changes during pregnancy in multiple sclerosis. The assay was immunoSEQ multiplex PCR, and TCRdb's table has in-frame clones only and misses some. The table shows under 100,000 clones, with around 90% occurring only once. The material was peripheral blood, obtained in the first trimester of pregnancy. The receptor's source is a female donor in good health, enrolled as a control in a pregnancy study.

The CDR3 sequence: CASLEPGNYGYTF. CDR3 bases: TGCGCCAGCCTTGAGCCGGGGAACTATGGCTACACCTTC. The J gene is TRBJ1-2, the V gene TRBV10-1; D not certain. This CDR3 has 13 amino acids. V was clipped by 8 bases and J by 2 bases, with 12 bases between them. Germline CDR1 is WNHNN and CDR2 is SYGVQD (reference sequence).